This T cell receptor beta chain was observed in a study of blood T cell repertoires in COVID-19. About the research overall: Acute-phase and convalescent COVID-19 samples originated in the United States, Italy and Spain.

Libraries were prepared by immunoSEQ multiplex PCR; TCRdb keeps only in-frame clonotypes and omits some of them. The data hold about 230,000 clones, with approximately 87% observed a single time. Germline V gene lookup returns CDR1 MNHNY and CDR2 SVGAGI (reference sequence). V was shortened by 6 bases and J by 4 bases, with 13 bases between the two germline ends. CDR3 length equals 14 residues. The TCR originated in a woman between 70 and 85 years old with active or convalescent COVID-19. The rearrangement joins TRBV6-6 to TRBJ1-5; no clear D. The sequencing input was peripheral blood. The DNA for the CDR3 is TGTGCCAGCAGCGACTCCCTCGGGAATCAGCCCCAGCATTTT. Translated: CASSDSLGNQPQHF.